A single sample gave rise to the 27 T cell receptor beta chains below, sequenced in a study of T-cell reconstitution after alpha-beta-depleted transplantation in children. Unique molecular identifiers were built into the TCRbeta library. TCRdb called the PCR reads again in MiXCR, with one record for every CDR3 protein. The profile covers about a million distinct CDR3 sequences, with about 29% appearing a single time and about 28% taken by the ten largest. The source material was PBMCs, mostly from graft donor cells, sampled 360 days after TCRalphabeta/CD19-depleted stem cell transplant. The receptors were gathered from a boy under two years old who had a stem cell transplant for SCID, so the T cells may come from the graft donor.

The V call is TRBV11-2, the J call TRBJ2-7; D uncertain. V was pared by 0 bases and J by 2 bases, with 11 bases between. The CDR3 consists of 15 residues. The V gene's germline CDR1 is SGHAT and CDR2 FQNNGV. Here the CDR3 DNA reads TGTGCCAGCAGCTTAGAAGTGACACCAACCTACGAGCAGTACTTC. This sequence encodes CASSLEVTPTYEQYF.

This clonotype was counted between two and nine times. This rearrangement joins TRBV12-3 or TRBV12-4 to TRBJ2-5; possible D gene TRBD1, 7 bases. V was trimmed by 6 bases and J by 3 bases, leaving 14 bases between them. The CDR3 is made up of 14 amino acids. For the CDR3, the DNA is TGTGCCAGCAGGCGGGGACAGCTGGAAGAGACCCAGTACTTC. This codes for CASRRGQLEETQYF.

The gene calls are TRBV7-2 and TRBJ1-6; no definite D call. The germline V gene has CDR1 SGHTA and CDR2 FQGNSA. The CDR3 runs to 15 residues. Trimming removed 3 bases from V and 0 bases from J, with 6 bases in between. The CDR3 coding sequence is TGTGCCAGCAGCTTGGGGTTCTCCTATAATTCACCCCTCCACTTT. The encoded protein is CASSLGFSYNSPLHF.

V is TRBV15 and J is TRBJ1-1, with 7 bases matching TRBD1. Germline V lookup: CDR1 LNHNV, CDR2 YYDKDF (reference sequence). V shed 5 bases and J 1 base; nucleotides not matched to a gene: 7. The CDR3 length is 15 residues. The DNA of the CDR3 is TGTGCCACCAGCGGTCGACAGGGTTGGAACACTGAAGCTTTCTTT. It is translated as CATSGRQGWNTEAFF.

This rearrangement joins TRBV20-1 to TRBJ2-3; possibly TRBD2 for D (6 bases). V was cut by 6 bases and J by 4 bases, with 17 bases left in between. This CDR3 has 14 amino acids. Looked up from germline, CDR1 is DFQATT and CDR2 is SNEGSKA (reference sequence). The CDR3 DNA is TGCAGTGCCAGGAGGGGCGTCCCGGCAGATACGCAGTATTTT. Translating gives CSARRGVPADTQYF.

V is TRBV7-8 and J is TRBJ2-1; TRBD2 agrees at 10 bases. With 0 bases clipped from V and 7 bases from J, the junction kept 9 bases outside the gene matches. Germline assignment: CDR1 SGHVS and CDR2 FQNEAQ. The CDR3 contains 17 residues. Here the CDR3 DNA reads TGTGCCAGCAGCTTAGCGAAGGCTAGCGGGGGAGGTAATGAGCAGTTCTTC. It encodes CASSLAKASGGGNEQFF.

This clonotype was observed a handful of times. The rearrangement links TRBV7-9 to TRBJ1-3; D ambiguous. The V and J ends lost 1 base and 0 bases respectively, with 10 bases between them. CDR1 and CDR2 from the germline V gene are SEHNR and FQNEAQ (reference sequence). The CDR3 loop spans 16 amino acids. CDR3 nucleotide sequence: TGTGCCAGCAGCTTAGGGCCAGCTCCCTCTGGAAACACCATATATTTT. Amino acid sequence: CASSLGPAPSGNTIYF.

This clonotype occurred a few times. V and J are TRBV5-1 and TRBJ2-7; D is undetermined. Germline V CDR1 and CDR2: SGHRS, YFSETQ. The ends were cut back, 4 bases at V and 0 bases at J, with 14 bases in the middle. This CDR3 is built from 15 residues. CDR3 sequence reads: CASSPLSPSSYEQYF. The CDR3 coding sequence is TGCGCCAGCAGCCCCCTGTCCCCGAGCTCCTACGAGCAGTACTTC.

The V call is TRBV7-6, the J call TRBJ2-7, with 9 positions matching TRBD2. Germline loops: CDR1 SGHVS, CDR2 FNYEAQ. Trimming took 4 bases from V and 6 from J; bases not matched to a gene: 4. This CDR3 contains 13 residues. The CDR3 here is CASSSTSGREQYF. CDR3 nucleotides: TGTGCCAGCAGCTCCACTAGCGGGCGCGAGCAGTACTTC.

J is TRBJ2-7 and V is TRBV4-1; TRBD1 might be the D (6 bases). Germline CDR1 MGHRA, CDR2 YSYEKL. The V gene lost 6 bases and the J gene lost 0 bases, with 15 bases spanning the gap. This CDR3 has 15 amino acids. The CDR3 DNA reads TGCGCCAGCAGTCGAAATACAGGGAGCTCCTACGAGCAGTACTTC. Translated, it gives CASSRNTGSSYEQYF.

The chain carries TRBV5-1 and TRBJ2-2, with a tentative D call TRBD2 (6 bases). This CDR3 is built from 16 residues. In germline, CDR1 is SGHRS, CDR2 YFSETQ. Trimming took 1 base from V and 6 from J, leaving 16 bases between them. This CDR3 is CASSLKESGGAGELFF. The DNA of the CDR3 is TGCGCCAGCAGCTTGAAAGAAAGCGGAGGGGCCGGGGAGCTGTTTTTT.

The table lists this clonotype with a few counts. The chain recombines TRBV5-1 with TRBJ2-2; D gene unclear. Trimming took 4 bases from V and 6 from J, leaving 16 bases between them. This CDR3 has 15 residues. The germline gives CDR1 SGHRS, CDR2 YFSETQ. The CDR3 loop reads CASSLGPSSAGELFF. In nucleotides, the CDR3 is TGCGCCAGCAGCCTCGGGCCAAGTTCTGCCGGGGAGCTGTTTTTT.

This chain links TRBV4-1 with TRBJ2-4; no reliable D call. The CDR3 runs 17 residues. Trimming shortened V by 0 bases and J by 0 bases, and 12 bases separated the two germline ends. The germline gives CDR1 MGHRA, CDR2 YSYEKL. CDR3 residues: CASSQDREVLAKNIQYF. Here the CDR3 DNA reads TGCGCCAGCAGCCAAGATCGAGAGGTACTAGCCAAAAACATTCAGTACTTC.

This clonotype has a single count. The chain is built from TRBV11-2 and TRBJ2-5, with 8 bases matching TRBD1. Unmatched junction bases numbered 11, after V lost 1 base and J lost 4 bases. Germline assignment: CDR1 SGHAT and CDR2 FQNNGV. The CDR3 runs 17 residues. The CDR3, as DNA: TGTGCCAGCAGCTTAGTAGATCCGACAGGGGTGAGAGAGACCCAGTACTTC. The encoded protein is CASSLVDPTGVRETQYF.

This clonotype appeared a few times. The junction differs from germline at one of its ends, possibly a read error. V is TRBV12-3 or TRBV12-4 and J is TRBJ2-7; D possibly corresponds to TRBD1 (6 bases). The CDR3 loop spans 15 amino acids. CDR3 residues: CASSLAPLQGYEQYF. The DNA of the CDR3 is TGTGCCAGCAGCTTAGCTCCCTTACAGGGTTACGAGCAGTACTTC.

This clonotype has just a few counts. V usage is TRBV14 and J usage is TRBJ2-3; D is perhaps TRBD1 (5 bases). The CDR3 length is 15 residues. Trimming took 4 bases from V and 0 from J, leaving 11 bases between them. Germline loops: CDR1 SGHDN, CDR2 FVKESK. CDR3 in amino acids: CASSRQRVSTDTQYF. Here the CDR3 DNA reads TGTGCCAGCAGCCGACAGAGAGTTAGCACAGATACGCAGTATTTT.

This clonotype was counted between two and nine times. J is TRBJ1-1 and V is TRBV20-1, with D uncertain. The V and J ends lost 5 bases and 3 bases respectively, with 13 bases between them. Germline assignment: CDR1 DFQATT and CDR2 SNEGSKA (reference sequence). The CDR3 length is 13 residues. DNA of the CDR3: TGCAGTGCTCGCATGGGGAGGGACACTGAAGCTTTCTTT. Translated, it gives CSARMGRDTEAFF.

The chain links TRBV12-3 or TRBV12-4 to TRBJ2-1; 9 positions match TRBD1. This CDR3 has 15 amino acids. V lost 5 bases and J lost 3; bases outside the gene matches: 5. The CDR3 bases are TGTGCCAGCAGTATCGGACAGGGGTTCTACAATGAGCAGTTCTTC. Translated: CASSIGQGFYNEQFF.

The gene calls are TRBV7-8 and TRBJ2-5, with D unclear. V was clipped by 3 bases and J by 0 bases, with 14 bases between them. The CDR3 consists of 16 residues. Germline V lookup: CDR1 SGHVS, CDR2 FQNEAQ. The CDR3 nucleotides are TGTGCCAGCAGCTTCATCCTAACAAAAAACCAAGAGACCCAGTACTTC. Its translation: CASSFILTKNQETQYF.

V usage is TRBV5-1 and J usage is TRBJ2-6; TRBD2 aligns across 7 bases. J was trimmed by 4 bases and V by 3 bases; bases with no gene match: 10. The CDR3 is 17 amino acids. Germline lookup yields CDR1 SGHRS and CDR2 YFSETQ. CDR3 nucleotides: TGCGCCAGCAGCTATTGGGAGGGGATCTCCGGGGCCAACGTCCTGACTTTC. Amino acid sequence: CASSYWEGISGANVLTF.

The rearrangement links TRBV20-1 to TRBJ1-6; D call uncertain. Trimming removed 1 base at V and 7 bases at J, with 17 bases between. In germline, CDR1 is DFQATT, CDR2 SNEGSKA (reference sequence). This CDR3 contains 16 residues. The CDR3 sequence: CSARGGGKGRNSPLHF. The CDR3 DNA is TGCAGTGCTAGAGGTGGTGGTAAAGGGCGGAATTCACCCCTCCACTTT.

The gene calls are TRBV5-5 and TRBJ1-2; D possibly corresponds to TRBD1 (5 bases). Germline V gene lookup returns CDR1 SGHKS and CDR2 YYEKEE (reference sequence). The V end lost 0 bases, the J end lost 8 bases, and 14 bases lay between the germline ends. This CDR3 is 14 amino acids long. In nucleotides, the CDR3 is TGTGCCAGCAGCTTGGGGGGCCGACAGCAAGGCTACACCTTC. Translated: CASSLGGRQQGYTF.

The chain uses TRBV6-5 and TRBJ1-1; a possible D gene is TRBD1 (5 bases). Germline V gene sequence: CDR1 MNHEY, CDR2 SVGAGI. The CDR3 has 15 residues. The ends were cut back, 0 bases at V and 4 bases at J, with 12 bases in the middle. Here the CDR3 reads CASSYSAGGPTEAFF. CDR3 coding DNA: TGTGCCAGCAGTTACTCAGCGGGGGGACCCACTGAAGCTTTCTTT.

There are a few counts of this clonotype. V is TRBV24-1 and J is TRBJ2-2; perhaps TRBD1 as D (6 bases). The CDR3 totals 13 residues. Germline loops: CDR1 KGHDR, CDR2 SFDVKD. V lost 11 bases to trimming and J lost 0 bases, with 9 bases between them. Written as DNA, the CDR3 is TGTGCCAGCGGACAGACGAACACCGGGGAGCTGTTTTTT. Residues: CASGQTNTGELFF.

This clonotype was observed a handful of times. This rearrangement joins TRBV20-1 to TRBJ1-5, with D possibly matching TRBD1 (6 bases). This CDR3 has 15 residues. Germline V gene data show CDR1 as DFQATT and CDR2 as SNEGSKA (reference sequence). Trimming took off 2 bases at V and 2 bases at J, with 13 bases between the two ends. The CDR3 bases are TGCAGTGCTAGAACGTGGGGACAACGCAATCAGCCCCAGCATTTT. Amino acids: CSARTWGQRNQPQHF.

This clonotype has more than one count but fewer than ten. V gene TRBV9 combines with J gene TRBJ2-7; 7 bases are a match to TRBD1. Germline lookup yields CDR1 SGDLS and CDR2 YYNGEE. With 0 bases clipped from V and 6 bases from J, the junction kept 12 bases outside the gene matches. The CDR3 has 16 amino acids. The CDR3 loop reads CASSVGRGQGIGEQYF. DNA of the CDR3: TGTGCCAGCAGCGTAGGAAGGGGGCAGGGGATCGGCGAGCAGTACTTC.

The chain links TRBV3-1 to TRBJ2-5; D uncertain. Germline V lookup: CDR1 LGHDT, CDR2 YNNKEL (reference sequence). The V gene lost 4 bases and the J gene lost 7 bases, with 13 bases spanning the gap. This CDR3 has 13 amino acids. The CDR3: CASSPFPLGTQYF. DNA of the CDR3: TGTGCCAGCAGCCCATTCCCTCTTGGGACCCAGTACTTC.